This TCR beta chain was identified in a study of vaccination effects on CD4 cells after COVID-19. Sequencing in the ViraFEST assay came after antigen-specific CD4+ T cells had been expanded with viral peptide pools, which were used to stimulate PBMC. When nine to ten days of culture had elapsed, CD4+ T cells were isolated. BNT162b2 vaccine or mRNA-1273 vaccine was given to participants in two doses. Worth noting for this clone: Its antigen remains unidentified.

Assay: immunoSEQ multiplex PCR; the TCRdb copy retains only in-frame clones and omits some. The sample yields about 33,000 clones, 72% seen once. This CDR3 is built from 14 residues. Trimming left V 0 bases short and J 9 bases short, with 14 bases between. In germline, CDR1 is LNHNV, CDR2 YYDKDF (reference sequence). Specimen: CD4+ T cells from PBMCs cultured with HCoV-229E spike peptides, collected after COVID-19 vaccination. J is TRBJ1-1 and V is TRBV15; D possibly corresponds to TRBD1 (5 bases). This receptor was obtained from a human donor who received a COVID-19 vaccine. CDR3 bases: TGTGCCACCAGCAGAGATTCGAGGGGATCACAAGCTTTCTTT. Protein product: CATSRDSRGSQAFF.